This entry lists 27 T cell receptor beta chains sequenced from one sample in a study of blood T cells in healthy people across ages. Primed by a sample-barcoded 5' primer and a J-beta primer mix, a second PCR proceeded for 7 to 11 cycles. TCRdb re-called the 5' RACE reads through MiXCR, storing one row per CDR3 protein. The repertoire holds roughly 1,500,000 distinct CDR3 sequences, with about 35% as singletons. Sequencing input: blood. The receptor source for this set is a woman in her twenties or thirties in good health.

The V and J genes are TRBV4-1 and TRBJ1-2, with D possibly being TRBD1 (5 bases). In germline, CDR1 is MGHRA, CDR2 YSYEKL. Between the trimmed V and J ends, which lost 8 bases and 5 bases, there was a span of 18 bases. CDR3 length: 14 residues. The CDR3: CASGRGRESYGYTF. In nucleotides, the CDR3 is TGCGCCAGCGGGCGGGGCAGGGAGTCATATGGCTACACCTTC.

This clonotype has only a few counts. This sequence joins TRBV9 and TRBJ2-1; a possible D gene is TRBD1 (5 bases). The V and J ends lost 1 base and 8 bases respectively, with 10 bases between them. This CDR3 region has 13 residues. Germline-derived CDR1 and CDR2 are SGDLS and YYNGEE. In DNA form, the CDR3 reads TGTGCCAGCAGCGTACAGGGAAGCGATGAGCAGTTCTTC. Translated, it gives CASSVQGSDEQFF.

On this clonotype itself: A much bigger clone sits one base away, suggesting this may be a read error. The CDR3: CSARDRASSGRVREQYF. DNA of the CDR3: TGCAGTGCTAGAGATCGGGCGAGTAGCGGGAGGGTGCGCGAGCAGTACTTC. The rearrangement links TRBV20-1 to TRBJ2-7, with 11 bases fitting TRBD2. This CDR3 is 17 amino acids long. Per the germline V gene, CDR1 is DFQATT and CDR2 is SNEGSKA (reference sequence). The J segment lost 6 bases and the V segment lost 0 bases, leaving 13 bases of the junction unmatched.

This chain connects TRBV3-1 to TRBJ2-1, with 9 bases identical to TRBD2. Germline V gene lookup returns CDR1 LGHDT and CDR2 YNNKEL (reference sequence). Unmatched junction bases numbered 12, after V lost 1 base and J lost 5 bases. The CDR3 sequence is 18 residues long. CDR3 DNA sequence: TGTGCCAGCAGCCAAGTAGTCTTTATAGCGGGGGAGAACAATGAGCAGTTCTTC. This codes for CASSQVVFIAGENNEQFF.

The V and J genes are TRBV28 and TRBJ2-7; tentatively, D is TRBD1 or TRBD2 (5 bases each). Trimming stripped 6 bases from V and 4 bases from J, with 16 bases between. Germline V gives CDR1 MDHEN, CDR2 SYDVKM. This CDR3 spans 14 amino acids. The CDR3 sequence is CASRLGTPTYEQYF. CDR3 coding DNA: TGTGCCAGCAGGCTCGGGACCCCTACTTACGAGCAGTACTTC.

V usage is TRBV2 and J usage is TRBJ1-5, with a tentative D call TRBD1 (5 bases). V was clipped by 6 bases and J by 3 bases, with 12 bases between them. CDR3 size: 14 residues. Germline V gives CDR1 SNHLY, CDR2 FYNNEI. CDR3 nucleotide sequence: TGTGCCAGCAGGGACAAATCTCCCAATCAGCCCCAGCATTTT. Protein sequence: CASRDKSPNQPQHF.

The chain links TRBV29-1 to TRBJ1-5; the match to TRBD1 covers 10 bases. Trimming at V came to 5 bases and at J to 5 bases, leaving 3 bases not matched to a gene. This CDR3 is built from 13 residues. Germline assignment: CDR1 SQVTM and CDR2 ANQGSEA. The CDR3: CSVIDRGHQPQHF. DNA for the CDR3: TGCAGCGTTATTGACAGGGGGCATCAGCCCCAGCATTTT.

V usage is TRBV27 and J usage is TRBJ2-7; 11 nucleotides align to TRBD2. The ends lost 6 bases at V and 1 base at J; junction bases unmatched: 8. This CDR3 is 16 amino acids long. Germline lookup yields CDR1 MNHEY and CDR2 SMNVEV (reference sequence). CDR3 coding DNA: TGTGCCAGCAGCAGAACTAGCGGGAGTTTTTCCTACGAGCAGTACTTC. Encoded protein: CASSRTSGSFSYEQYF.

The chain joins TRBV7-9 to TRBJ1-2; 9 positions match TRBD1. CDR3 length: 13 amino acids. CDR1 and CDR2 (germline): SEHNR, FQNEAQ (reference sequence). V was pared by 4 bases and J by 8 bases, with 5 bases of the junction left unmatched. CDR3 bases: TGTGCCAGCAGCTGGGGGACAGGGCTCGGCTACACCTTC. This sequence encodes CASSWGTGLGYTF. The full variable domain, completed using reference TRBV7-9 and TRBJ1-2, is DTGVSQNPRHKITKRGQNVTFRCDPISEHNRLYWYRQTLGQGPEFLTYFQNEAQLEKSRLLSDRFSAERPKGSFSTLEIQRTEQGDSAMYLCASSWGTGLGYTFGSGTRLTVV.

This clonotype came up a few times. This rearrangement joins TRBV20-1 to TRBJ2-3, with 12 nucleotides matching TRBD2. CDR1 and CDR2 (germline): DFQATT, SNEGSKA (reference sequence). Germline trimming cut 4 bases from V and 2 bases from J; bases unmatched to any gene: 1. The CDR3 length is 14 residues. CDR3 residues: CSATSGGATDTQYF. The CDR3 DNA reads TGCAGTGCTACTAGCGGGGGGGCCACAGATACGCAGTATTTT.

The rearrangement uses TRBV5-6 and TRBJ2-1; 13 nucleotides align to TRBD2. The CDR3 is 15 amino acids. V shed 4 bases, J shed 13 bases, and the junction held 11 bases outside the gene matches. From germline, CDR1 is SGHDT and CDR2 YYEEEE. The chain's CDR3 is CASSLRLAGGETQFF. CDR3 DNA: TGTGCCAGCAGCCTGCGACTAGCGGGGGGCGAGACCCAGTTCTTC.

This clonotype was recorded once. This chain's CDR3 is CASSFIPGLDYNEQFF. CDR3 DNA: TGTGCCAGCAGCTTCATTCCGGGACTTGATTACAATGAGCAGTTCTTC. The V gene is TRBV7-2, the J gene TRBJ2-1; weak D call: TRBD2 (6 bases). The CDR3 has 16 residues. V was pared by 3 bases and J by 4 bases, with 16 bases between. Germline V gene data show CDR1 as SGHTA and CDR2 as FQGNSA.

Many counts were recorded for this clonotype. The rearrangement links TRBV29-1 to TRBJ1-1; 10 nucleotides agree with TRBD1. This CDR3 region has 13 residues. The germline V gene has CDR1 SQVTM and CDR2 ANQGSEA. Trimming removed 6 bases from V and 7 bases from J; junction bases left unmatched: 8. This chain's CDR3 is CSVSRGQGVEAFF. As DNA, the CDR3 is TGCAGCGTCTCAAGAGGACAGGGGGTTGAAGCTTTCTTT.

This clonotype was seen more than once but under ten times. The chain carries TRBV6-1 and TRBJ1-1; D is unresolved. V was cut by 0 bases and J by 6 bases, with 11 bases left in between. This CDR3 has 14 amino acids. Per the germline V gene, CDR1 is MNHNS and CDR2 is SASEGT. The CDR3 nucleotides are TGTGCCAGCAGTGAAGCGCCCGAGTTTGCTGAAGCTTTCTTT. Translating gives CASSEAPEFAEAFF.

This sequence joins TRBV5-1 and TRBJ2-3, with 13 bases fitting TRBD2. Germline-derived CDR1 and CDR2 are SGHRS and YFSETQ. This CDR3 region has 21 residues. V trimming: 2 bases; J trimming: 0 bases; junction bases outside the gene matches: 15. The CDR3 sequence is CASSFRYTSGRAISSTDTQYF. In DNA form, the CDR3 reads TGCGCCAGCAGCTTCCGTTATACTAGCGGGAGGGCCATTTCTAGCACAGATACGCAGTATTTT.

The rearrangement joins TRBV2 to TRBJ2-7; 9 bases align to TRBD1. The CDR3 spans 17 residues. With 2 bases clipped from V and 0 bases from J, the junction kept 8 bases outside the gene matches. From germline, CDR1 is SNHLY and CDR2 FYNNEI. The CDR3, as DNA: TGTGCCAGCAGTGAACCCGGACAGGGGATATTCTCCTACGAGCAGTACTTC. Amino acids: CASSEPGQGIFSYEQYF.

V is TRBV29-1 and J is TRBJ1-4; D gene ambiguous. Looked up from germline, CDR1 is SQVTM and CDR2 is ANQGSEA. The CDR3 runs to 11 residues. Trimming removed 7 bases from V and 2 bases from J, with 5 bases in between. CDR3 amino acids: CSASTNEKLFF. The CDR3 nucleotides read TGCAGCGCCTCTACTAATGAAAAACTGTTTTTT.

The J gene is TRBJ2-7, the V gene TRBV5-1; 9 bases align to TRBD1. The CDR3 contains 15 residues. The germline CDR1 and CDR2 sequences are SGHRS and YFSETQ. The ends lost 2 bases at V and 1 base at J; junction bases unmatched: 4. The CDR3 DNA sequence: TGCGCCAGCAGCTTTGGGACAGGGATTTCCTACGAGCAGTACTTC. Translated: CASSFGTGISYEQYF.

The rearrangement links TRBV30 to TRBJ2-1, with D maybe TRBD2 (7 bases). The CDR3 has 14 residues. Trimming stripped 4 bases from V and 2 bases from J, with 12 bases between. The germline V gene has CDR1 GTSNPN and CDR2 SVGIG (reference sequence). CDR3 region: CAWTRGAPYNEQFF. DNA for the CDR3: TGTGCCTGGACTCGGGGGGCCCCCTACAATGAGCAGTTCTTC.

The rearrangement uses TRBV7-9 and TRBJ2-1, with D unclear. This CDR3 spans 13 amino acids. Germline CDR1 SEHNR, CDR2 FQNEAQ (reference sequence). Trimming removed 7 bases from V and 3 bases from J, with 10 bases in between. The CDR3 sequence: CASTRSIYNEQFF. CDR3 sequence (DNA): TGTGCCAGCACCCGTTCAATCTACAATGAGCAGTTCTTC.

The rearrangement joins TRBV2 to TRBJ2-3; 8 bases align to TRBD2. The CDR3 length is 13 residues. CDR1 is SNHLY and CDR2 is FYNNEI in the germline V gene. V shed 8 bases, J shed 2 bases, and the junction held 3 bases outside the gene matches. The CDR3 region is CASGTRSTDTQYF. The CDR3 region has the DNA TGTGCCAGCGGGACTAGATCCACAGATACGCAGTATTTT.

V gene TRBV5-1 combines with J gene TRBJ2-5; D is unclear. From germline, CDR1 is SGHRS and CDR2 YFSETQ. This CDR3 spans 14 amino acids. The ends were cut back, 1 base at V and 4 bases at J, with 11 bases in the middle. CDR3: CASSLSHPGETQYF. CDR3 coding DNA: TGCGCCAGCAGCTTGTCCCATCCAGGAGAGACCCAGTACTTC.

This clonotype has a handful of counts. The rearrangement links TRBV28 to TRBJ2-1, with D maybe TRBD1 (5 bases). CDR1 and CDR2 (germline): MDHEN, SYDVKM. The germline V and J ends were trimmed by 10 bases and 9 bases, with 16 bases remaining between them. This CDR3 is 12 amino acids long. The CDR3 DNA is TGTGCCAACCATACAGGATATAGTGAGCAGTTCTTC. Translation gives CANHTGYSEQFF.

This clonotype was observed a handful of times. The chain recombines TRBV20-1 with TRBJ2-7; D may be TRBD1 or TRBD2 (5 bases each). Germline V gene lookup returns CDR1 DFQATT and CDR2 SNEGSKA (reference sequence). The CDR3 is 14 amino acids. The V end was cut by 5 bases, the J end by 4 bases, with 18 bases between. The CDR3 loop is CSALKGDALYEQYF. DNA for the CDR3: TGCAGTGCTTTAAAAGGGGACGCCCTTTACGAGCAGTACTTC.

Many counts were recorded for this clonotype. The chain is built from TRBV4-1 and TRBJ2-3, with 11 bases lining up with TRBD2. The germline V gene has CDR1 MGHRA and CDR2 YSYEKL. V shed 0 bases and J 5 bases; nucleotides not matched to a gene: 13. The CDR3 has 19 amino acids. The CDR3 DNA follows: TGCGCCAGCAGCCAAGATAGCCTAGCGGGAGGCTTTATGGTAGATACGCAGTATTTT. Protein: CASSQDSLAGGFMVDTQYF.

This chain uses TRBV3-1 with TRBJ2-1, with D hard to call. This CDR3 has 14 amino acids. In germline, CDR1 is LGHDT, CDR2 YNNKEL (reference sequence). Between the trimmed V and J ends, which lost 4 bases and 7 bases, there was a span of 14 bases. The CDR3, as DNA: TGTGCCAGCAGCCCCCAGAGGACCAGTAATGAGCAGTTCTTC. It codes for CASSPQRTSNEQFF.

This clonotype has a handful of counts. The CDR3 here is CSVEGSLAGGDEQFF. The CDR3 DNA reads as TGCAGCGTTGAAGGATCACTAGCGGGGGGTGACGAGCAGTTCTTC. V usage is TRBV29-1 and J usage is TRBJ2-1, with 12 bases identical to TRBD2. CDR3 length equals 15 residues. J was trimmed by 10 bases and V by 1 base; bases with no gene match: 8. Per the germline V gene, CDR1 is SQVTM and CDR2 is ANQGSEA.